This T cell receptor beta chain was sequenced for a study of early T cells in non-severe SARS-CoV-2 infection. General observations from the study: VDJdb-based matching was biased toward anti-spike CD8 responses and missed private and CD4 specificities.

The sample holds many counts of this clonotype. The target antigen is unknown. The CDR3 runs to 15 residues. With 3 bases clipped from V and 7 bases from J, the junction kept 8 bases outside the gene matches. Germline CDR1 and CDR2: SGHVT and SQSDAQ. TCRdb re-called the 5' RACE reads through MiXCR, storing one row per CDR3 protein. The table has 55,000 or so distinct CDR3 sequences, around an eighth seen once; the top ten hold around 1.4%. The sequenced sample consisted of whole blood. This sequence was found in an adult who was a healthcare worker with PCR-confirmed SARS-CoV-2 infection or an uninfected control (not recorded which). This sequence joins TRBV7-4 and TRBJ2-3; 9 nucleotides line up with TRBD2. In DNA form, the CDR3 reads TGTGCCAGCAGCTTTAGCGGGGGACATTATTATACGCAGTATTTT. Residues: CASSFSGGHYYTQYF.